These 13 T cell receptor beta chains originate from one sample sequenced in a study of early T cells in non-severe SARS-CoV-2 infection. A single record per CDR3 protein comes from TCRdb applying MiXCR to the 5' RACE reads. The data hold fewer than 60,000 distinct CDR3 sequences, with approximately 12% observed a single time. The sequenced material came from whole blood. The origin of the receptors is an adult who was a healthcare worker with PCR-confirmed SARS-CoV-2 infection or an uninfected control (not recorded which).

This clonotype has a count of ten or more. The CDR3 DNA reads as TGCAGCGTTCAGGGCAATGAGCAGTTCTTC. Translating gives CSVQGNEQFF. The V call is TRBV29-1, the J call TRBJ2-1, with D perhaps matching TRBD1 (5 bases). From germline, CDR1 is SQVTM and CDR2 ANQGSEA. V dropped 5 bases and J dropped 6 bases, with 5 bases sitting between them. This CDR3 has 10 amino acids.

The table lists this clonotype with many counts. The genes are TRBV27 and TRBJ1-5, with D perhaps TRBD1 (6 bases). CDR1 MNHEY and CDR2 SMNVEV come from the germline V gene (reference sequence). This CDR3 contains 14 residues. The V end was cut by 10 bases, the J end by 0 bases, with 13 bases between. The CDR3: CATRGQNSNQPQHF. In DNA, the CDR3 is TGTGCCACCAGGGGACAAAATAGCAATCAGCCCCAGCATTTT.

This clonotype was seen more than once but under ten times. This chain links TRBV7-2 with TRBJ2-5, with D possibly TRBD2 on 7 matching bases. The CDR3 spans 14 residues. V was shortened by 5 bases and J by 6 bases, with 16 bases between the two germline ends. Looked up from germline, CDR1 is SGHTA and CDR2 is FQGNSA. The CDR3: CASSQGAGAQTQYF. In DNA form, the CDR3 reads TGTGCCAGCAGCCAAGGGGCGGGGGCTCAGACCCAGTACTTC.

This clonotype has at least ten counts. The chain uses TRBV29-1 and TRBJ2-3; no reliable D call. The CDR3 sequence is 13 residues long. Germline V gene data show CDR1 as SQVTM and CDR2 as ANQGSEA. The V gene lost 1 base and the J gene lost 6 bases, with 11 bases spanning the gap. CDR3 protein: CSVEGSPTDTQYF. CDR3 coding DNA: TGCAGCGTTGAAGGCTCTCCTACCGATACGCAGTATTTT.

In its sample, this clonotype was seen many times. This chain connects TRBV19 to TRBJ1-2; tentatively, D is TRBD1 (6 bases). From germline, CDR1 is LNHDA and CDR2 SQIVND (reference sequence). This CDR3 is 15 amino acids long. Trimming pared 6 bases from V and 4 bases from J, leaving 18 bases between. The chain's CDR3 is CASRTWGALGYGYTF. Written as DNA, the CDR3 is TGTGCCAGTAGGACCTGGGGGGCATTGGGCTATGGCTACACCTTC.

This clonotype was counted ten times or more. In DNA form, the CDR3 reads TGCGCCAGCAGCCAATCTAGCGGGGATTTCTATGAGCAGTTCTTC. This codes for CASSQSSGDFYEQFF. This chain links TRBV4-1 with TRBJ2-1; 9 nucleotides agree with TRBD2. V was clipped by 2 bases and J by 8 bases; unmatched bases: 7. The CDR3 is made up of 15 amino acids. Germline CDR1 and CDR2: MGHRA and YSYEKL.

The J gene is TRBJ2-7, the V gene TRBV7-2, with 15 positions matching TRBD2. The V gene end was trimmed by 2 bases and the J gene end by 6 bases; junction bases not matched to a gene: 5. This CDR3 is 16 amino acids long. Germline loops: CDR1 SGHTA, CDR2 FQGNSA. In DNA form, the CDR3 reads TGTGCCAGCAGCTTATTAGTGGGACTAGCGGGAGGCGAGCAGTACTTC. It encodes CASSLLVGLAGGEQYF.

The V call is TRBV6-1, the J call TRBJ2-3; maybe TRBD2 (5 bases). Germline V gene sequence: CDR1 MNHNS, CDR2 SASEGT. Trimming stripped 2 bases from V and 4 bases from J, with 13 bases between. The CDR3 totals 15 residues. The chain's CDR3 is CASSELWGEADTQYF. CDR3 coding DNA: TGTGCCAGCAGTGAACTTTGGGGAGAAGCAGATACGCAGTATTTT.

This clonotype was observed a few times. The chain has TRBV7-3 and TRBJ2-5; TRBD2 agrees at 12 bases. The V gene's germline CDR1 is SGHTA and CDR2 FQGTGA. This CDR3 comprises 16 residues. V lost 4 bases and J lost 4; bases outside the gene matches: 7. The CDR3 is CASSSGLAGRRETQYF. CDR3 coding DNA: TGTGCCAGCAGCTCCGGACTAGCGGGAAGGAGAGAGACCCAGTACTTC. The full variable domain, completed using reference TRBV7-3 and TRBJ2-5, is GAGVSQTPSNKVTEKGKYVELRCDPISGHTALYWYRQSLGQGPEFLIYFQGTGAADDSGLPNDRFFAVRPEGSVSTLKIQRTERGDSAVYLCASSSGLAGRRETQYFGPGTRLLVL.

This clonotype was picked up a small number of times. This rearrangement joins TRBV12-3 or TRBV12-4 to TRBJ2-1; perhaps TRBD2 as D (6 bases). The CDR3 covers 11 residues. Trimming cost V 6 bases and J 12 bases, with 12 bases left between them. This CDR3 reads CASRHRDSQFF. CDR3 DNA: TGTGCCAGCAGGCATCGGGACTCGCAGTTCTTC.

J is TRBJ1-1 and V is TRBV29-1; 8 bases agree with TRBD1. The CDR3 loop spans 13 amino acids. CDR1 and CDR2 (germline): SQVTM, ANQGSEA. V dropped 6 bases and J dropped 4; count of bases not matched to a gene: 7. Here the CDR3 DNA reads TGCAGCGTGCACCGACAGGGGACCACTGAAGCTTTCTTT. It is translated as CSVHRQGTTEAFF.

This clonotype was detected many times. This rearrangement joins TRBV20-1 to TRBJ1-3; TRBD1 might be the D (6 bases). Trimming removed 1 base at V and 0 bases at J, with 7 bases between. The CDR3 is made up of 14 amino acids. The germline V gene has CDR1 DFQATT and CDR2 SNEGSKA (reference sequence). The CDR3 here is CSARAQGSGNTIYF. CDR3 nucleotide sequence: TGCAGTGCTAGAGCACAGGGCTCTGGAAACACCATATATTTT.

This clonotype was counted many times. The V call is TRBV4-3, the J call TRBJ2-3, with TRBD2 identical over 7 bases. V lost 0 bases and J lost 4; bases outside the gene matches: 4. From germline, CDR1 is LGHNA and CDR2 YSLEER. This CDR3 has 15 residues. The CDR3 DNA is TGCGCCAGCAGCCAAGATCGGCTAGCGGCAGATACGCAGTATTTT. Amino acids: CASSQDRLAADTQYF.